These 8 T cell receptor beta chains were sequenced from one sample in a study of STAT3 mutations in large granular lymphocyte leukemia. These receptors lack a known antigen. Study outcomes and limitations: Every T-cell large granular lymphocyte leukemia patient had at least one immunodominant TCR beta clonotype.

Profiled with immunoSEQ multiplex PCR; TCRdb holds only in-frame clones, not every one. Of under 35,000 clones listed, 75% to 90% are singletons. The specimen sequenced was peripheral blood mononuclear cells. All receptors come from a man in his sixties with T-cell large granular lymphocyte leukemia. Some clones in this sample may be carry-over from other donors' samples.

The gene calls are TRBV5-1 and TRBJ1-5, with D tentatively TRBD1 (6 bases). The germline V gene has CDR1 SGHRS and CDR2 YFSETQ. V lost 2 bases and J 7 bases, leaving 16 bases between the germline ends. The CDR3 has 15 residues. The CDR3 reads CASSLIGGRGQPQHF. The DNA for the CDR3 is TGCGCCAGCAGCTTAATCGGGGGGCGAGGCCAGCCCCAGCATTTT.

V and J are TRBV7-8 and TRBJ2-2; no definite D call. This CDR3 is built from 14 residues. V was clipped by 2 bases and J by 3 bases, with 7 bases between them. Germline values: CDR1 SGHVS, CDR2 FQNEAQ. The CDR3 nucleotides are TGTGCCAGCAGCTTATGGGGTGACACCGGGGAGCTGTTTTTT. Encoded protein: CASSLWGDTGELFF.

The chain carries TRBV6-5 and TRBJ1-5; unclear D gene. There are 12 residues in the CDR3. With 6 bases removed from V and 6 bases from J, the gap between germline ends came to 9 bases. Germline CDR1 is MNHEY and CDR2 is SVGAGI. This CDR3 reads CASRTGGQPQHF. CDR3 nucleotides: TGTGCCAGCAGGACCGGAGGTCAGCCCCAGCATTTT.

This chain joins TRBV6-5 and TRBJ1-5; D is ambiguous. V lost 6 bases and J lost 7, with 16 bases in between. Germline V lookup: CDR1 MNHEY, CDR2 SVGAGI. The CDR3 is made up of 14 amino acids. The CDR3 reads CASRPVGIGQPQHF. CDR3 nucleotide sequence: TGTGCCAGCAGGCCGGTGGGTATTGGGCAGCCCCAGCATTTT.

V is TRBV5-4 and J is TRBJ2-3; no reliable D call. Trimming shortened V by 4 bases and J by 6 bases, and 12 bases separated the two germline ends. CDR1 SGHNT and CDR2 YYREEE come from the germline V gene (reference sequence). This CDR3 region has 13 residues. CDR3 DNA: TGTGCCAGCAGCCCCCCGGAGAGTGATACGCAGTATTTT. Its protein is CASSPPESDTQYF.

V usage is TRBV5-6 and J usage is TRBJ2-1; D is possibly TRBD2 (6 bases). Trimming cost V 4 bases and J 3 bases, with 17 bases left between them. This CDR3 is built from 16 residues. CDR1 is SGHDT, CDR2 YYEEEE, per germline. CDR3 DNA: TGTGCCAGCAGCCCCTACATTAGCGGAAACTACAATGAGCAGTTCTTC. This encodes CASSPYISGNYNEQFF. Drawing the rest from reference TRBV5-6 and TRBJ2-1, the complete variable domain is DAGVTQSPTHLIKTRGQQVTLRCSPKSGHDTVSWYQQALGQGPQFIFQYYEEEERQRGNFPDRFSGHQFPNYSSELNVNALLLGDSALYLCASSPYISGNYNEQFFGPGTRLTVL.

V and J are TRBV15 and TRBJ2-3, with 7 bases that match TRBD1. The CDR3 loop spans 15 amino acids. Looked up from germline, CDR1 is LNHNV and CDR2 is YYDKDF (reference sequence). With V trimmed by 0 bases and J by 3 bases, 3 bases remained unmatched. The CDR3 region is CATSREPRGTDTQYF. CDR3 DNA: TGTGCCACCAGCAGAGAACCCAGGGGGACAGATACGCAGTATTTT.

The rearrangement joins TRBV19 to TRBJ1-5; no clear D gene. Germline V lookup: CDR1 LNHDA, CDR2 SQIVND (reference sequence). This CDR3 comprises 16 residues. Trimming took off 0 bases at V and 2 bases at J, with 11 bases between the two ends. This CDR3 is CASSIDSRGGNQPQHF. The CDR3 region has the DNA TGTGCCAGTAGTATAGATTCTCGGGGAGGCAATCAGCCCCAGCATTTT. The full variable domain, completed using reference TRBV19 and TRBJ1-5, is DGGITQSPKYLFRKEGQNVTLSCEQNLNHDAMYWYRQDPGQGLRLIYYSQIVNDFQKGDIAEGYSVSREKKESFPLTVTSAQKNPTAFYLCASSIDSRGGNQPQHFGDGTRLSIL.